Listed below are T cell receptor beta chains from one sample, sequenced in a study of T-cell reconstitution after alpha-beta-depleted transplantation in children. Each CDR3 protein gets one entry after TCRdb re-called the PCR reads with MiXCR. The data show a few hundred thousand distinct CDR3 sequences, about 10% seen once. The sequences come from PBMCs from the stem cell graft donor, collected from the stem cell graft. The receptors come from a human donor who donated a stem cell graft to a child with SCID. CDR3s include the opening cysteine and the closing phenylalanine or tryptophan. The order of the fields is J gene, D gene, clone size, V gene, CDR3 protein, CDR3 DNA. D genes are given only for firm matches. Clone sizes are given selectively: once, few, many, or a class where the clone is expanded.

J: TRBJ1-2; D: NA; size: NA; V: TRBV21-1; CDR3: CASSKGGHGGCYGYTF; DNA: TGTGCCAGCAGCAAAGGGGGGCACGGAGGGTGTTATGGCTACACCTTC
J: TRBJ2-3; D: TRBD1; size: few; V: TRBV11-2; CDR3: CASSLRTRRQGSDTQYF; DNA: TGTGCCAGCAGCTTGAGGACCCGGCGACAGGGGAGTGATACGCAGTATTTT
J: TRBJ2-7; D: TRBD1; size: few; V: TRBV6-1; CDR3: CASSNRGHGNSYEQYF; DNA: TGTGCCAGCAGCAACAGGGGACATGGCAACTCCTACGAGCAGTACTTC
J: TRBJ1-1; D: NA; size: many; V: TRBV27; CDR3: CASSSDQNTEAFF; DNA: TGTGCCAGCAGTTCAGACCAGAACACTGAAGCTTTCTTT
J: TRBJ2-5; D: NA; size: few; V: TRBV12-3/TRBV12-4; CDR3: CASSPPQGFAQETQYF; DNA: TGTGCCAGCAGTCCGCCCCAGGGGTTCGCCCAAGAGACCCAGTACTTC
J: TRBJ1-2; D: NA; size: NA; V: TRBV20-1; CDR3: CSARVITNYGYTF; DNA: TGCAGTGCTAGAGTAATTACTAACTATGGCTACACCTTC
J: TRBJ1-5; D: TRBD1; size: once; V: TRBV19; CDR3: CASSLPDRGFQPQHF; DNA: TGTGCCAGTAGTCTCCCCGACAGGGGGTTTCAGCCCCAGCATTTT
J: TRBJ2-3; D: NA; size: NA; V: TRBV6-2/TRBV6-3; CDR3: CASIPPGADTQYF; DNA: TGTGCCAGCATACCCCCTGGCGCAGATACGCAGTATTTT
J: TRBJ1-5; D: NA; size: NA; V: TRBV6-1; CDR3: CASIPSSGAQPQHF; DNA: TGTGCCAGCATTCCCTCGTCAGGGGCCCAGCCCCAGCATTTT
J: TRBJ1-1; D: NA; size: few; V: TRBV10-3; CDR3: CAISEGQGITEAFF; DNA: TGTGCCATCAGTGAGGGGCAGGGGATAACTGAAGCTTTCTTT
J: TRBJ1-4; D: NA; size: few; V: TRBV5-4; CDR3: CASSVPGRGEKLFF; DNA: TGTGCCAGCAGCGTGCCGGGACGAGGGGAAAAACTGTTTTTT
J: TRBJ2-2; D: NA; size: NA; V: TRBV20-1; CDR3: CSARVLQVGTGELFF; DNA: TGCAGTGCTAGAGTTCTACAGGTTGGCACCGGGGAGCTGTTTTTT
J: TRBJ2-3; D: NA; size: NA; V: TRBV7-8; CDR3: CASSLDVVTDTQYF; DNA: TGTGCCAGCAGCTTAGATGTAGTCACAGATACGCAGTATTTT
J: TRBJ1-1; D: NA; size: NA; V: TRBV25-1; CDR3: CASSELSEAFF; DNA: TGTGCCAGCAGTGAGCTGTCTGAAGCTTTCTTT